This T cell receptor beta chain came from a study of T cells in Graves' hyperthyroidism and ophthalmopathy. Amplified TCR beta CDR3 regions came from RNA transcripts. An initial round of RT-PCR targeting the TCR CDR3 relied on the HTBI primer set. TCRdb called the multiplex PCR reads again in MiXCR, with one record for every CDR3 protein. The sample includes a few hundred thousand distinct CDR3 sequences, around 18% of them seen just once. Trimming shortened V by 4 bases and J by 3 bases, and 20 bases separated the two germline ends. Germline lookup yields CDR1 SGHRS and CDR2 YFSETQ. The CDR3 consists of 16 residues. This clonotype was counted ten times or more.

This TCR derives from a man between 18 and 29 years old with Graves' ophthalmopathy. Sequenced input: blood. The chain joins TRBV5-1 to TRBJ2-7; tentatively, D is TRBD1 or TRBD2 (6 bases each). The CDR3 reads CASSETPQGGFYEQYF. CDR3 coding DNA: TGCGCCAGCAGCGAGACCCCGCAAGGGGGGTTCTACGAGCAGTACTTC.